The present TCR beta chain was sequenced within a study of T cell clones after liver transplantation. CDR1 is LNHNV and CDR2 is YYDKDF in the germline V gene (reference sequence). The V segment lost 8 bases and the J segment 5 bases; nucleotides outside the gene matches: 11. The CDR3 is 14 residues long. TCRdb keeps only in-frame clones here, not all; method: immunoSEQ multiplex PCR. The sample carries around 20,000 clones, approximately 89% recorded once. Sequenced here: CD8+ T cells from blood, sampled before liver transplant. This TCR derives from a human donor who received a liver transplant. V usage is TRBV15 and J usage is TRBJ1-1; 7 positions match TRBD1. The CDR3 is CATGTDRAETEAFF. CDR3 coding DNA: TGTGCCACCGGAACAGACAGGGCGGAGACTGAAGCTTTCTTT. The full variable domain, its missing parts supplied by reference TRBV15 and TRBJ1-1, is DAMVIQNPRYQVTQFGKPVTLSCSQTLNHNVMYWYQQKSSQAPKLLFHYYDKDFNNEADTPDNFQSRRPNTSFCFLDIRSPGLGDTAMYLCATGTDRAETEAFFGQGTRLTVV.